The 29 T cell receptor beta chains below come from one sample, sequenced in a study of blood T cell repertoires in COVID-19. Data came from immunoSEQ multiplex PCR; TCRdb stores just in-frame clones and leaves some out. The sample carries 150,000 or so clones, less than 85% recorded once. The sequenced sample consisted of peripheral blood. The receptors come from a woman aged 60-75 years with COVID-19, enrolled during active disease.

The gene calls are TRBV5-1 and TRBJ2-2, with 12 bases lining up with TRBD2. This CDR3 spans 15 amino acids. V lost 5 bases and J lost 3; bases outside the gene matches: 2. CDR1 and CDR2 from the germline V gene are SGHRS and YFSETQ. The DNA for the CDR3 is TGCGCCAGCAGTCGACTAGCGGGAGACACCGGGGAGCTGTTTTTT. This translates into CASSRLAGDTGELFF.

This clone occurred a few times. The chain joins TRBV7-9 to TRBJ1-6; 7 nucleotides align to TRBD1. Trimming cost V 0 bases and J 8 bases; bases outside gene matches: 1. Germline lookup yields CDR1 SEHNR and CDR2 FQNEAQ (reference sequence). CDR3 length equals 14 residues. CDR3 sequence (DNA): TGTGCCAGCAGCTTAGCAACAGGGGATTCACCCCTCCACTTT. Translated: CASSLATGDSPLHF.

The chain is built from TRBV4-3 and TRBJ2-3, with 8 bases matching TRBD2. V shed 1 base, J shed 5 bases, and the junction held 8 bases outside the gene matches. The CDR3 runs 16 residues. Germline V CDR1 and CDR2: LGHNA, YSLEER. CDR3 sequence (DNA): TGCGCCAGCAGCCAAGTGACCCCTCTAGCGGGAGATACGCAGTATTTT. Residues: CASSQVTPLAGDTQYF.

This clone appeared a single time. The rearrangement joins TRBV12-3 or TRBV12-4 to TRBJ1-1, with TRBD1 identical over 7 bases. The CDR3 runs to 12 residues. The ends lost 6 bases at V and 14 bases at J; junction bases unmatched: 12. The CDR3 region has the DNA TGTGCCAGCAGGGGACGGGACAGCTCTTTGTTCTTT. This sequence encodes CASRGRDSSLFF.

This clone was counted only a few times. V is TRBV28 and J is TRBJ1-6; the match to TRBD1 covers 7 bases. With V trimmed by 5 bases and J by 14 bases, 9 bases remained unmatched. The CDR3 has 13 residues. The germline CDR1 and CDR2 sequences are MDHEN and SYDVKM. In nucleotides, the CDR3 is TGTGCCAGCAGTAGGGACAGCCTAGGGACCCTCCACTTT. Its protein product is CASSRDSLGTLHF.

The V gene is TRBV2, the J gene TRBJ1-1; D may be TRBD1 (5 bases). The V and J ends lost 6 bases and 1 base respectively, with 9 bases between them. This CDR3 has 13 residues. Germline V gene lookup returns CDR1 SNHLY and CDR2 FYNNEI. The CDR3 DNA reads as TGTGCCAGCAGGGACACCCCGAACACTGAAGCTTTCTTT. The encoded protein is CASRDTPNTEAFF.

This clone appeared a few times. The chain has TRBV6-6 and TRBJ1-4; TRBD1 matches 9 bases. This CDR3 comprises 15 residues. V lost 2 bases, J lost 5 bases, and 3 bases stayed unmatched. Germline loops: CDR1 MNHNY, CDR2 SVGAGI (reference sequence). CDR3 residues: CASSYTGTGNEKLFF. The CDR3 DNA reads TGTGCCAGCAGTTACACCGGGACAGGGAATGAAAAACTGTTTTTT.

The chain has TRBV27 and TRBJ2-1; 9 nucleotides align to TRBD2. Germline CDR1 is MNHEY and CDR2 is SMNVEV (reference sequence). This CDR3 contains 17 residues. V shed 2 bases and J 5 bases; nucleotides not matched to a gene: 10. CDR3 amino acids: CASSLTIRTSVDNEQFF. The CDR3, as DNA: TGTGCCAGCAGTTTAACGATCCGGACTAGCGTAGACAATGAGCAGTTCTTC.

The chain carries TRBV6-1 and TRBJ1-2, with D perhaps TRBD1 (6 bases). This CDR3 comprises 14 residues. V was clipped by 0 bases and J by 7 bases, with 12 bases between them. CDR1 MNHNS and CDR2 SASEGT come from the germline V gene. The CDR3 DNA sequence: TGTGCCAGCAGTGAAGCTCAGGGGTTCGGTGGCTACACCTTC. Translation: CASSEAQGFGGYTF.

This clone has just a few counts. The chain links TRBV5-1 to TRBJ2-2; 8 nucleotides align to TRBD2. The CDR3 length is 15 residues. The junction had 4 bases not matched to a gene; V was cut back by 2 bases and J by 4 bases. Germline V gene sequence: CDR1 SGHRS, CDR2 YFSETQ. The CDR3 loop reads CASSFSGEFTGELFF. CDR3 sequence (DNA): TGCGCCAGCAGCTTTAGCGGGGAGTTCACCGGGGAGCTGTTTTTT.

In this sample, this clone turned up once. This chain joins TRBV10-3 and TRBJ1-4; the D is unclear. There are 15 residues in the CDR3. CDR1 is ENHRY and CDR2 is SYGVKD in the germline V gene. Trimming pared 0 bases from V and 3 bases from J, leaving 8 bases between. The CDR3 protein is CAISESVAANEKLFF. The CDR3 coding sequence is TGTGCCATCAGTGAGTCGGTAGCAGCTAATGAAAAACTGTTTTTT.

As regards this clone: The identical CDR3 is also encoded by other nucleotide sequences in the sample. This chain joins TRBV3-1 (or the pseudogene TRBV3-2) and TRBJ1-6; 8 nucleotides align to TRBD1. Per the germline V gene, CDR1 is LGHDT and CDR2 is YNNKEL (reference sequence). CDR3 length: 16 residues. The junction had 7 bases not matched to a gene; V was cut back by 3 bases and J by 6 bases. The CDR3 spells CASSQIQGAGNSPLHF. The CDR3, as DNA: TGTGCCAGCAGCCAGATCCAGGGGGCAGGTAATTCACCCCTCCACTTT.

CDR3: CASSRLMKYGYTF. In DNA form, the CDR3 reads TGTGCCAGCAGCCGACTCATGAAGTATGGCTACACCTTC. This rearrangement joins TRBV28 to TRBJ1-2; D ambiguous. Deletions cut 6 bases from V and 5 bases from J, with 13 bases between. Per the germline V gene, CDR1 is MDHEN and CDR2 is SYDVKM. This CDR3 region has 13 residues.

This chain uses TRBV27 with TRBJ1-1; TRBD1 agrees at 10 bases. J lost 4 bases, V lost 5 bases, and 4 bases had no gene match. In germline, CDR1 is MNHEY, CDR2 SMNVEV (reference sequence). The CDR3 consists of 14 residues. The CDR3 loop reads CASSPRTGGTEAFF. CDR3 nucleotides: TGTGCCAGCAGTCCCCGGACAGGGGGCACTGAAGCTTTCTTT.

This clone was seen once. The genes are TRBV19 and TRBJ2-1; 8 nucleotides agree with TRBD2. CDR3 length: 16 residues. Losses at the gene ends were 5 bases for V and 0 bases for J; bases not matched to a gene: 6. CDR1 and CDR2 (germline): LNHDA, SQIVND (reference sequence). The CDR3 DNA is TGTGCCAGTAGTTTCCCTAGCGGGTACTCCTACAATGAGCAGTTCTTC. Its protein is CASSFPSGYSYNEQFF.

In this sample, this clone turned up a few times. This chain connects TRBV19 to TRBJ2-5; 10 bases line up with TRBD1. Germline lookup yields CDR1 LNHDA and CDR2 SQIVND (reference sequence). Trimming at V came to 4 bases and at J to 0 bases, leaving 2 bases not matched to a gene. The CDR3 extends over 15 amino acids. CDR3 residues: CASSRGQGYQETQYF. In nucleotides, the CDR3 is TGTGCCAGTAGTAGGGGACAGGGGTACCAAGAGACCCAGTACTTC.

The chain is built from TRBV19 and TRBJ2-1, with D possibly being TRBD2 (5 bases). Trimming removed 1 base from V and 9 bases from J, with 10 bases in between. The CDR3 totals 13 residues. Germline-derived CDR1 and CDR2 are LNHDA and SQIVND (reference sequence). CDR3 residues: CASSIGGSGEQFF. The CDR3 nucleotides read TGTGCCAGTAGTATAGGAGGGTCAGGTGAGCAGTTCTTC.

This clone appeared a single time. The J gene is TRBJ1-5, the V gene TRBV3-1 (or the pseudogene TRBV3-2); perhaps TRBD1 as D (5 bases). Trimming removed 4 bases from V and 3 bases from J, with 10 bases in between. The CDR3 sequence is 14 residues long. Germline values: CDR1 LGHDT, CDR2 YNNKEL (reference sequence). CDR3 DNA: TGTGCCAGCAGCCGAGACAGTGTCAATCAGCCCCAGCATTTT. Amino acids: CASSRDSVNQPQHF.

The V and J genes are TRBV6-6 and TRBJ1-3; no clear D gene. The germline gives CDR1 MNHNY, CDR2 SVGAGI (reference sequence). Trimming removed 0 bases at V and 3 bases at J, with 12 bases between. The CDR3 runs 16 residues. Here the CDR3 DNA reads TGTGCCAGCAGTTACTCGGAGAGCGGGGTTGGAAACACCATATATTTT. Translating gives CASSYSESGVGNTIYF.

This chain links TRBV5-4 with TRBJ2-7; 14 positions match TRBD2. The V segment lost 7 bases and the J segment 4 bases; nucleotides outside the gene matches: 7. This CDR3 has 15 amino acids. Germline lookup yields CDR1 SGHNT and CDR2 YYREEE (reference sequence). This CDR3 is CASGQGTSGGYEQYF. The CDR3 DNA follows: TGTGCCAGCGGACAGGGGACTAGCGGGGGTTACGAGCAGTACTTC.

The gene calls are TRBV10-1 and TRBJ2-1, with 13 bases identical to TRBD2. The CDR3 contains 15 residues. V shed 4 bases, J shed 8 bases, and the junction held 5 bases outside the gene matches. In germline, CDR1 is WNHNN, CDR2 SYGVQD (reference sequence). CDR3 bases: TGCGCCAGCAGTGGCGGACTAGCGGGAGACGATGAGCAGTTCTTC. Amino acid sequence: CASSGGLAGDDEQFF.

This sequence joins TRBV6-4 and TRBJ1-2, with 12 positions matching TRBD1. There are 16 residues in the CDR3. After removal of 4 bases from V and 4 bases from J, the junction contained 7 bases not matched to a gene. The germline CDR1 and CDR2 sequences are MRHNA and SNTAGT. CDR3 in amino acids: CASSAGTGGGGYGYTF. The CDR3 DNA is TGTGCCAGCAGTGCCGGGACAGGGGGCGGTGGCTATGGCTACACCTTC.

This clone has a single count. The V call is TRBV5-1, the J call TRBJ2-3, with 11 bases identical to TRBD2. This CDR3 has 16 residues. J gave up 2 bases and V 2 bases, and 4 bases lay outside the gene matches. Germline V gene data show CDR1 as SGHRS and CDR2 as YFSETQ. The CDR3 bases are TGCGCCAGCAGCTTTCTAGCGGGAGGTTTCACAGATACGCAGTATTTT. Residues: CASSFLAGGFTDTQYF.

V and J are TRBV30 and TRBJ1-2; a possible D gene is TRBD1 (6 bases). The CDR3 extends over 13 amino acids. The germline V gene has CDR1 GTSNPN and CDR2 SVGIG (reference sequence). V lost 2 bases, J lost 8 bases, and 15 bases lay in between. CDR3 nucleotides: TGTGCCTGGAGTACCGGGACATTGGCAGGCTACACCTTC. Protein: CAWSTGTLAGYTF.

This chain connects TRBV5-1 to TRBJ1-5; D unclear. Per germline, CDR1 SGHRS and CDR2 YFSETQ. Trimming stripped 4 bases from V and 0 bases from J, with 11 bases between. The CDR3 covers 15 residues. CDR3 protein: CASSPAGYSNQPQHF. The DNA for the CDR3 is TGCGCCAGCAGCCCCGCCGGGTATAGCAATCAGCCCCAGCATTTT.

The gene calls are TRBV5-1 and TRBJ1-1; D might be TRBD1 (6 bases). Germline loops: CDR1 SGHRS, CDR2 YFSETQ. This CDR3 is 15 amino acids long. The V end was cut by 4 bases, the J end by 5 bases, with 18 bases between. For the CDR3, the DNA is TGCGCCAGCAGCCCCCGACAGGCCGCCGGGACTGAAGCTTTCTTT. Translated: CASSPRQAAGTEAFF.

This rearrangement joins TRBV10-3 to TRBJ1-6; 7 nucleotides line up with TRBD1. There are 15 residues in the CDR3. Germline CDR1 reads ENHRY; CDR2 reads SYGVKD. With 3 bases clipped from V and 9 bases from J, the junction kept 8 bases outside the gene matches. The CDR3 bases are TGTGCCATCAGTGACCGGGACAGTTCTCTTTCACCCCTCCACTTT. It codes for CAISDRDSSLSPLHF.

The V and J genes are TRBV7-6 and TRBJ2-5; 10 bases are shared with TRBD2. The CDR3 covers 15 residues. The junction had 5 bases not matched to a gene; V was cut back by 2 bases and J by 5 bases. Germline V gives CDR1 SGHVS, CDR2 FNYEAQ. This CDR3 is CASSLLAGEYETQYF. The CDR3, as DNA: TGTGCCAGCAGCTTACTAGCGGGAGAATATGAGACCCAGTACTTC.

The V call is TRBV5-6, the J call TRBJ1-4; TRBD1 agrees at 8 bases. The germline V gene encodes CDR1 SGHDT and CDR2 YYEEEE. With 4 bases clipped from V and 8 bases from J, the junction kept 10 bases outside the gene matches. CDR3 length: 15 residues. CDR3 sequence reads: CASSLLDRADEKLFF. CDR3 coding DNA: TGTGCCAGCAGCCTTCTGGACAGGGCTGACGAAAAACTGTTTTTT.